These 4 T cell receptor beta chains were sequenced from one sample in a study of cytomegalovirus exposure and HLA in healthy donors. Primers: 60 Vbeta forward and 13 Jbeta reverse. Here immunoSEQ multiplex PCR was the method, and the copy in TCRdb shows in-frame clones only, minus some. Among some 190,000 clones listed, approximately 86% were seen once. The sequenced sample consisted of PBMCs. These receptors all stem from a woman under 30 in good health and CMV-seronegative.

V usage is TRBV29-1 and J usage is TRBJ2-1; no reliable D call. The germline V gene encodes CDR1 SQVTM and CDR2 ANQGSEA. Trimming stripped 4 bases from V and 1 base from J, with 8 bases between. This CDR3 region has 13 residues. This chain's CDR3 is CSVGVVSYNEQFF. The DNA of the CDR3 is TGCAGCGTTGGAGTAGTATCCTACAATGAGCAGTTCTTC.

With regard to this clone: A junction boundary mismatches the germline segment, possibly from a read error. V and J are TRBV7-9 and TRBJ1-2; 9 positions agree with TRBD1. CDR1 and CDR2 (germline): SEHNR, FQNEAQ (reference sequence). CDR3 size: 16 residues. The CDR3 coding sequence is TGTTCCAGCAGCTTACCCGCGACAGGGGGAGGCGATGGCTACACCTTC. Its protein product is CSSSLPATGGGDGYTF.

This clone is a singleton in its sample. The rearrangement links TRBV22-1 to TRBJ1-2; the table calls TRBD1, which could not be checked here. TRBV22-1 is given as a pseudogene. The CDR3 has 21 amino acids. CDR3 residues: CPGSALLFPGRGPPGFYGYTF. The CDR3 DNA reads TGTCCTGGGAGCGCACTCCTATTCCCAGGGCGAGGACCCCCGGGTTTCTATGGCTACACCTTC.

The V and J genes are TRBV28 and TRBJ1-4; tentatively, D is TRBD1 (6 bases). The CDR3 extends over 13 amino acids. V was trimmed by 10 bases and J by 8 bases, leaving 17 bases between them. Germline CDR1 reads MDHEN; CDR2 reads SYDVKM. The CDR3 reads CAIQGRDWEKLFF. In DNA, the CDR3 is TGTGCCATCCAGGGGAGGGATTGGGAAAAACTGTTTTTT.